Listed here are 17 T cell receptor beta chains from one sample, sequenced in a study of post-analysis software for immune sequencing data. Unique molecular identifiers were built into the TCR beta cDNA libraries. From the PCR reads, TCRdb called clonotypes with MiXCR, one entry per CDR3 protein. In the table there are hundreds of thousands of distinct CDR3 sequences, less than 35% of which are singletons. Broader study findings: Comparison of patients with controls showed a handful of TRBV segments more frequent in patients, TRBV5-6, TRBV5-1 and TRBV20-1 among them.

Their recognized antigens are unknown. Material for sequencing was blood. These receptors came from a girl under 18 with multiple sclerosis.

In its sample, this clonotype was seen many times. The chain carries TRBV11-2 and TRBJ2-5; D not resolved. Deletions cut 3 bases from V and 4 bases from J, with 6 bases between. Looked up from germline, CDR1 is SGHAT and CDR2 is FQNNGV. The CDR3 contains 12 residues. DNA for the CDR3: TGTGCCAGCAGCTTTAGTCGAGAGACCCAGTACTTC. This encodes CASSFSRETQYF. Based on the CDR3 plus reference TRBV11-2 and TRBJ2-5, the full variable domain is EAGVAQSPRYKIIEKRQSVAFWCNPISGHATLYWYQQILGQGPKLLIQFQNNGVVDDSQLPKDRFSAERLKGVDSTLKIQPAKLEDSAVYLCASSFSRETQYFGPGTRLLVL.

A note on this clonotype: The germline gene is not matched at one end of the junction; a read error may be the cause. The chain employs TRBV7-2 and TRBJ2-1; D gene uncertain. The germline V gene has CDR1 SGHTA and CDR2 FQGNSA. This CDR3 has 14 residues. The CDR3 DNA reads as TGCGCCAGCAGCTTTTTACGAATGGGGAATGAGCAGTTCTTC. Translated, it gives CASSFLRMGNEQFF.

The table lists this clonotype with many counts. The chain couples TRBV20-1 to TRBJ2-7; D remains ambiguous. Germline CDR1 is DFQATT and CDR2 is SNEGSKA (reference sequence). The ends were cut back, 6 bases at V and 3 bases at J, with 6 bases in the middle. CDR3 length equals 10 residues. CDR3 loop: CSAESYEQYF. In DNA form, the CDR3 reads TGCAGTGCGGAAAGCTACGAGCAGTACTTC.

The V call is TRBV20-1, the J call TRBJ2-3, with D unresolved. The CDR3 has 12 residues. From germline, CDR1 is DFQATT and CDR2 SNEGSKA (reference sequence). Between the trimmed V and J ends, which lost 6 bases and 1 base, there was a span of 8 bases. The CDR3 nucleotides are TGCAGTGCGAGGTGGGGCACAGATACGCAGTATTTT. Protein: CSARWGTDTQYF.

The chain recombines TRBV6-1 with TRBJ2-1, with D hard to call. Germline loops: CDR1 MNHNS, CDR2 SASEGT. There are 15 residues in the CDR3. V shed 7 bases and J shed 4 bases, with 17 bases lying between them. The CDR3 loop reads CASILRAAFYNEQFF. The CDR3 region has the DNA TGTGCCAGCATTCTACGGGCGGCCTTTTACAATGAGCAGTTCTTC.

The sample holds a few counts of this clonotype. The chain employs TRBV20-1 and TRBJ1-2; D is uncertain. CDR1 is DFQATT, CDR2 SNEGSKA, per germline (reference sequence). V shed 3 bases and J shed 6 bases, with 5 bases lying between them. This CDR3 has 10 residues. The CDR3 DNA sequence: TGCAGTGCTAGGAGGGATGGCTACACCTTC. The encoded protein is CSARRDGYTF.

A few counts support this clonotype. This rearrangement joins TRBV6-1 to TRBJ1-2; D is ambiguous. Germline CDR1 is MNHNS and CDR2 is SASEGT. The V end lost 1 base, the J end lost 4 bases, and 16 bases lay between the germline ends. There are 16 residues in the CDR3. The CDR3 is CASSEGLLGLFYGYTF. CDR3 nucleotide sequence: TGTGCCAGCAGTGAAGGATTGCTCGGGCTTTTCTATGGCTACACCTTC.

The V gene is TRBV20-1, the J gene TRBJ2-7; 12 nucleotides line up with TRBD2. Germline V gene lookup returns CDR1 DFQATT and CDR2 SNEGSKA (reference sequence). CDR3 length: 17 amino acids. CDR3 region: CSAAASGRALLLHEQYF. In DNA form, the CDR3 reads TGCAGCGCAGCGGCTAGCGGGAGGGCCCTCCTTCTCCACGAGCAGTACTTC.

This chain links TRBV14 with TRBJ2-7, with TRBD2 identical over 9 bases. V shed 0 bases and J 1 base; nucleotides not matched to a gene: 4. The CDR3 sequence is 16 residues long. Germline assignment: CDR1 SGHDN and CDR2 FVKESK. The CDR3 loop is CASSQDLGLASYEQYF. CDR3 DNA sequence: TGTGCCAGCAGCCAAGATCTGGGACTAGCATCCTACGAGCAGTACTTC. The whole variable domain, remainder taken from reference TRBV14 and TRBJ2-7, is EAGVTQFPSHSVIEKGQTVTLRCDPISGHDNLYWYRRVMGKEIKFLLHFVKESKQDESGMPNNRFLAERTGGTYSTLKVQPAELEDSGVYFCASSQDLGLASYEQYFGPGTRLTVT.

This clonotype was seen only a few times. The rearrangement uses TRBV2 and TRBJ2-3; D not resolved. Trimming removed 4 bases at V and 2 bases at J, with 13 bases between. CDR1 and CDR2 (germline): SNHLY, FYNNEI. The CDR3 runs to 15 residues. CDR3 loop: CASSANRVNTDTQYF. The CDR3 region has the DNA TGTGCCAGCAGTGCGAACCGAGTAAACACAGATACGCAGTATTTT.

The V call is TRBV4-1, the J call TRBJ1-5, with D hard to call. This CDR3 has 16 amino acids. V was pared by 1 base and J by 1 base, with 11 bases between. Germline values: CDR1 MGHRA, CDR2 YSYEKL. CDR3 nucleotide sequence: TGCGCCAGCAGCCAAGTCCGGACCCTCAGCAATCAGCCCCAGCATTTT. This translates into CASSQVRTLSNQPQHF.

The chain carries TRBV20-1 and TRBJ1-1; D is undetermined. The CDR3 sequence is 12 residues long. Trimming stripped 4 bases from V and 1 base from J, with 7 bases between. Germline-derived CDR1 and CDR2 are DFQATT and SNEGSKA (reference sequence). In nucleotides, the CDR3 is TGCAGTGCTAATCCAGGGAACACTGAAGCTTTCTTT. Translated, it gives CSANPGNTEAFF.

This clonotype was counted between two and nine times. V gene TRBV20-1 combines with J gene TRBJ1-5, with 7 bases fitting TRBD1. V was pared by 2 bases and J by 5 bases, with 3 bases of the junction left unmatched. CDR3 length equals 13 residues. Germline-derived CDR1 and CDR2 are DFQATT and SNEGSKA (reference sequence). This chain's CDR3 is CSARYTGDQPQHF. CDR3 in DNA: TGCAGTGCTAGATATACAGGGGATCAGCCCCAGCATTTT.

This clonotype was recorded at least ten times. DNA for the CDR3: TGTGCCAGCAGTGCGACAGGGAACACTGAAGCTTTCTTT. This codes for CASSATGNTEAFF. The rearrangement uses TRBV12-3 or TRBV12-4 and TRBJ1-1; tentatively, D is TRBD1 (6 bases). The CDR3 loop spans 13 amino acids. The V gene lost 5 bases and the J gene lost 1 base, with 8 bases spanning the gap.

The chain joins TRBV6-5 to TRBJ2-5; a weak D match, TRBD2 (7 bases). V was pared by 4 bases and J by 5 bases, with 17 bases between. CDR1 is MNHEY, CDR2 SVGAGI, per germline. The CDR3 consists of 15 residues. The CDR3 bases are TGTGCCAGCAGTTCCCGGCCGGGGGGCGTGGAGACCCAGTACTTC. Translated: CASSSRPGGVETQYF.

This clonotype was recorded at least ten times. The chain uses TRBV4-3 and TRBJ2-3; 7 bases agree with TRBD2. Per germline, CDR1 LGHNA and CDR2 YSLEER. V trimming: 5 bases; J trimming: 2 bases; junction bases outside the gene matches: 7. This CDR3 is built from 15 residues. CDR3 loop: CASSEGLADTDTQYF. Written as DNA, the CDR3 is TGCGCCAGCAGCGAGGGGCTAGCGGACACAGATACGCAGTATTTT.

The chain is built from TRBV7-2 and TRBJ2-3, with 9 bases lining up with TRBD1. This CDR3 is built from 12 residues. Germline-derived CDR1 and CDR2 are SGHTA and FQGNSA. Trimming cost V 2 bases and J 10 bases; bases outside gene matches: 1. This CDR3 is CASSLRDRAQYF. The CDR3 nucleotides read TGTGCCAGCAGCTTAAGGGACAGGGCGCAGTATTTT.